Listed below are T cell receptor beta chains from one sample, sequenced in a study of identifying expanded T cells in peripheral blood. Repertoires were generated with immunoSEQ multiplex PCR, while TCRdb's copy carries only in-frame clones and drops some. The top ten clones hold around 2.8% of a sample with tens of thousands of clones, approximately 89% of them seen once. The sequencing input was blood. The receptors originated from a person between 18 and 75 years old in good health. CDR3s include the opening cysteine and the closing phenylalanine or tryptophan. A D gene is named only where the DNA matches it firmly. Not all rows give a size; the values are once, few, many and, for expanded clones, a class.

len	abundance	d_gene	j_gene	v_gene	CDR3nt	CDR3aa
16	-	-	TRBJ2-3	TRBV7-3	TGTGCCAGCAGCCTAACCCGGCAGGGGAGGAGAGATACGCAGTATTTT	CASSLTRQGRRDTQYF
13	-	-	TRBJ2-7	TRBV27	TGTGCCAGCAGTTCCACGGGAATCTACGAGCAGTACTTC	CASSSTGIYEQYF
16	-	-	TRBJ1-3	TRBV5-1	TGCGCCAGCAGCTTGTCCAACGTAGGGGCTGGAAACACCATATATTTT	CASSLSNVGAGNTIYF
17	-	TRBD1	TRBJ1-5	TRBV12-5	TGTGCTAGTGCCAAGGACAGGGAGGGGGTTAGCAATCAGCCCCAGCATTTT	CASAKDREGVSNQPQHF
14	few	TRBD1	TRBJ2-7	TRBV29-1	TGCAGCGCCGAGGGCCGGGACAGGCCCTACGAGCAGTACTTC	CSAEGRDRPYEQYF
15	-	-	TRBJ2-5	TRBV18	TGTGCCAGCTCACCACCCACGGTCGGAGCAGAGACCCAGTACTTC	CASSPPTVGAETQYF
15	-	-	TRBJ1-3	TRBV4-1	TGCGCCAGCAGCCAAGGACCGAGCTCTGGAAACACCATATATTTT	CASSQGPSSGNTIYF
14	-	-	TRBJ1-2	TRBV5-1	TGCGCCAGCAGCTTGGAAGGGGGAGGGCATGGCTACACCTTC	CASSLEGGGHGYTF
16	once	TRBD2	TRBJ2-7	TRBV4-1	TGCGCCAGCAGCCAAGTGCCCAGCGGGGGGACCTACGAGCAGTACTTC	CASSQVPSGGTYEQYF
13	-	-	TRBJ2-3	TRBV6-6	TGTGCCAGCAGTCTCGTAAGATGGGATACGCAGTATTTT	CASSLVRWDTQYF
14	-	-	TRBJ2-3	TRBV19	TGTGCCAGTAGTATTGGGACCCCTCTGGATACGCAGTATTTT	CASSIGTPLDTQYF
13	-	-	TRBJ2-7	TRBV7-6	TGTGCCAGCAGCCTACAAGAGACCTACGAGCAGTACTTC	CASSLQETYEQYF
15	-	-	TRBJ1-5	TRBV19	TGTGCCAGTAACCCCTCGGGGCGAAGCAATCAGCCCCAGCATTTT	CASNPSGRSNQPQHF
15	-	-	TRBJ1-3	TRBV5-6	TGTGCCAGCAGCTTCATGGGGGCTGGTGGAAACACCATATATTTT	CASSFMGAGGNTIYF
19	-	TRBD2	TRBJ2-2	TRBV4-1	TGCGCCAGCAGCTTTCGCTACTCTACGACTAGCGGGATTGCCGGGGAGCTGTTTTTT	CASSFRYSTTSGIAGELFF
14	-	TRBD1	TRBJ2-2	TRBV7-2	TGTGCCAGCAGCCTCGAGGGGGCTGGCGGGGAGCTGTTTTTT	CASSLEGAGGELFF
12	-	-	TRBJ1-3	TRBV6-6	TGTGCCAGCAGTAGGCCACGTAACACCATATATTTT	CASSRPRNTIYF
15	-	TRBD2	TRBJ2-7	TRBV4-3	TGCGCCAGCAGCCAAGAATGGGCAGCTAGCGGGGATATGTACTTC	CASSQEWAASGDMYF
14	-	TRBD2	TRBJ2-7	TRBV7-2	TGTGCCAGCAGCTTAGGGGAGGGGCCCTACGAGCAGTACTTC	CASSLGEGPYEQYF
15	-	TRBD2	TRBJ2-3	TRBV9	TGTGCCAGCAGCGTAGATGCGGGGGGCACAGATACGCAGTATTTT	CASSVDAGGTDTQYF
15	once	-	TRBJ1-5	TRBV9	TGTGCCAGCAGCGTAGGGGCAGAGAAGTATCAGCCCCAGCATTTT	CASSVGAEKYQPQHF
14	-	TRBD1	TRBJ1-4	TRBV6-5	TGTGCCAGCAGCCGACAGGGGGGGAATGAAAAACTGTTTTTT	CASSRQGGNEKLFF
15	-	TRBD1	TRBJ1-4	TRBV28	TGTGCCAGCAGTTTCCGACAGGGGGATGGTGAAAAACTGTTTTTT	CASSFRQGDGEKLFF
13	-	-	TRBJ2-3	TRBV28	TGTGCCAGCAGTTCGCAGGACGTCCGTACGCAGTATTTT	CASSSQDVRTQYF
15	-	TRBD1	TRBJ1-2	TRBV6-5	TGTGCCAGCAGTCAGGCCGGGACAGGATCATTGTCCTACACCTTC	CASSQAGTGSLSYTF
17	-	TRBD2	TRBJ2-3	TRBV7-2	TGTGCCAGCAGCTTAGCGATGCTAGCGGGGGGCACAGATACGCAGTATTTT	CASSLAMLAGGTDTQYF
12	-	TRBD1	TRBJ1-1	TRBV29-1	TGCAGCGTCGAAACAGGGGGACCTGAAGCTTTCTTT	CSVETGGPEAFF
15	-	TRBD2	TRBJ2-5	TRBV6-6	TGTGCCAGCAGGGAATTAGCGGGAGCGGGAGAGACCCAGTACTTC	CASRELAGAGETQYF
18	-	TRBD2	TRBJ2-1	TRBV7-9	TGTGCCAGCAGCTTAGTCCGACTAGCGGGAGGTTTTTACAATGAGCAGTTCTTC	CASSLVRLAGGFYNEQFF
13	-	TRBD1	TRBJ2-4	TRBV6-5	TGTGCCAGCAGGGCCGACAGGGAAGGGATTCAGTACTTC	CASRADREGIQYF
13	-	-	TRBJ2-7	TRBV15	TGTGCCACCAGCAGAGATGGAGGTTACGAGCAGTACTTC	CATSRDGGYEQYF
13	-	TRBD1	TRBJ2-7	TRBV6-1	TGTGCCAGCAGTGACAGACAGGGCTACGAGCAGTACTTC	CASSDRQGYEQYF
15	-	TRBD2	TRBJ2-7	TRBV7-2	TGTGCCAGCAGCTTGGTGGCGGGAGGTATCTACGAGCAGTACTTC	CASSLVAGGIYEQYF
13	-	-	TRBJ2-1	TRBV7-3	TGTGCCAGCAGCTTAACGATGTGGGATGAGCAGTTCTTC	CASSLTMWDEQFF
15	-	-	TRBJ1-5	TRBV21-1	TGTGCCAGCAGCAAAGTGGAATATAGCAATCAGCCCCAGCATTTT	CASSKVEYSNQPQHF
13	-	-	TRBJ2-1	TRBV7-2	TGTGCCAGCAGCCAACTCGGGACTGGGGAGCAGTTCTTC	CASSQLGTGEQFF
14	-	-	TRBJ1-4	TRBV30	TGTGCCTGGAGTTCCGGGGGGACTAATGAAAAACTGTTTTTT	CAWSSGGTNEKLFF
15	-	TRBD2	TRBJ2-2	TRBV9	TGTGCCAGCAGCAGGAGCGGGAGGAACACCGGGGAGCTGTTTTTT	CASSRSGRNTGELFF
14	-	-	TRBJ2-7	TRBV27	TGTGCCAGCAGTTTCTCTATACAGGGCGACGAGCAGTACTTC	CASSFSIQGDEQYF
12	few	-	TRBJ1-2	TRBV30	TGTGCCTGGAGTGGAGGGAAAGATGGCTACACCTTC	CAWSGGKDGYTF
14	few	TRBD1	TRBJ2-5	TRBV7-2	TGTGCCAGCAGCTTAGAGACAGGGGGCGGGACCCAGTACTTC	CASSLETGGGTQYF
14	-	TRBD1	TRBJ2-7	TRBV30	TGTGCCTGGAGAAAGTGGGACAGCGCCTACGAGCAGTACTTC	CAWRKWDSAYEQYF
15	-	TRBD1	TRBJ1-6	TRBV27	TGTGCCAGCAGTTTTAGGACAGGGAAGGATTCACCCCTCCACTTT	CASSFRTGKDSPLHF
17	-	TRBD2	TRBJ2-1	TRBV11-3	TGTGCCAGCAGCTTAGAAATGACTAGCGGGAGTTACAATGAGCAGTTCTTC	CASSLEMTSGSYNEQFF
15	once	-	TRBJ2-5	TRBV18	TGTGCCAGCTCACCTCGTCCGGCCCCCGAAGAGACCCAGTACTTC	CASSPRPAPEETQYF
18	-	-	TRBJ2-7	TRBV28	TGTGCCAGCAGTTTTCCCTCACGGGGGGCCATCCGCTCCTACGAGCAGTACTTC	CASSFPSRGAIRSYEQYF
14	-	-	TRBJ2-3	TRBV28	TGTGCCAGCAGTTTGTTCTCTCGCACAGATACGCAGTATTTT	CASSLFSRTDTQYF
14	-	-	TRBJ2-7	TRBV18	TGTGCCAGCTCACCACCCGGATTCTCCTACGAGCAGTACTTC	CASSPPGFSYEQYF
12	-	-	TRBJ2-7	TRBV28	TGTGCCAGCAGTTTTGTTTGGGACGAGCAGTACTTC	CASSFVWDEQYF
15	-	TRBD2	TRBJ2-1	TRBV7-2	TGTGCCAGCAGCCGACTAGCGGGATCCTACAATGAGCAGTTCTTC	CASSRLAGSYNEQFF
13	-	-	TRBJ2-1	TRBV5-4	TGTGCCAGCAGCTTTGAGGGGCTAAGTGAGCAGTTCTTC	CASSFEGLSEQFF
14	-	-	TRBJ2-5	TRBV18	TGTGCCAGCTCACCAACCAGGGGAGACGAGACCCAGTACTTC	CASSPTRGDETQYF
13	-	-	TRBJ2-7	TRBV2	TGTGCCAGCAGCGAAGGGCTACCCTACGAGCAGTACTTC	CASSEGLPYEQYF
13	few	TRBD2	TRBJ2-5	TRBV19	TGTGCCAGTAGTACCGGACTAGAAGAGACCCAGTACTTC	CASSTGLEETQYF
12	once	-	TRBJ1-3	TRBV10-3	TGTGCCATCAGTGAGTCCGGGAACACCATATATTTT	CAISESGNTIYF
15	-	TRBD1	TRBJ1-5	TRBV14	TGTGCCAGCAGCCAGTCCGGGACAGGGAATCAGCCCCAGCATTTT	CASSQSGTGNQPQHF
13	-	-	TRBJ1-3	TRBV19	TGTGCCAGTAGTAACGGTTTGGGGAACACCATATATTTT	CASSNGLGNTIYF
14	-	-	TRBJ2-7	TRBV5-6	TGTGCCAGCAGCTTGGGGGCCAGCCCCTACGAGCAGTACTTC	CASSLGASPYEQYF
14	-	-	TRBJ2-3	TRBV6-6	TGTGCCAGCAGCCCACAGGGAGACGGAGATACGCAGTATTTT	CASSPQGDGDTQYF